This T cell receptor beta chain was captured in a study of cytomegalovirus exposure and HLA in healthy donors. Regarding the study as a whole: A later analysis linked a missense DCLRE1C variant to TCR beta V- and J-gene trimming. CMV serostatus was the sole immune exposure information available.

As to this clone: The antigen is not known.

In the PCR, 60 Vbeta and 13 Jbeta primers were used. The method was immunoSEQ multiplex PCR; TCRdb's version includes in-frame clones alone and lacks a portion of them. The top ten clones hold around 5% of a sample with approximately 100,000 clones, about 83% of them seen once. The source is a female donor in good health and CMV-seropositive. Source material: PBMCs.

CDR3: CASSQDWSGDTEAFF. The CDR3 DNA follows: TGTGCCAGCAGCCAAGATTGGTCCGGGGACACTGAAGCTTTCTTT. This sequence joins TRBV14 and TRBJ1-1; D not resolved. The CDR3 is 15 residues long. With 0 bases removed from V and 3 bases from J, the gap between germline ends came to 11 bases. CDR1 is SGHDN, CDR2 FVKESK, per germline.